This T cell receptor (beta chain) emerged from a study of radiotherapy plus CTLA-4 blockade in lung cancer. Study findings and constraints: Radiotherapy with ipilimumab was followed by blood expansion of tumor-derived clones. Interferon-beta, together with early blood T cell clone dynamics, reportedly best predicted response.

A note on this clone: Antigen unknown.

J was trimmed by 2 bases and V by 5 bases; bases with no gene match: 13. CDR1 is SSHAT and CDR2 is FNYEAQ in the germline V gene (reference sequence). The CDR3 sequence is 18 residues long. The repertoire was sequenced with immunoSEQ multiplex PCR; TCRdb's copy has only in-frame clones and lacks some. In the table there are approximately 30,000 clones, approximately 77% of which are singletons. The chain recombines TRBV7-7 with TRBJ2-3; TRBD1 matches at 10 bases. Material: peripheral blood, obtained from a patient treated with radiotherapy plus ipilimumab. This TCR was sampled from a human donor with non-small cell lung cancer whose response to radiotherapy plus ipilimumab could not be evaluated. CDR3 sequence (DNA): TGTGCCAGCAGCAAACGTCCCGGGACAGGGGCAGTCACAGATACGCAGTATTTT. This translates into CASSKRPGTGAVTDTQYF.